The 16 T cell receptor beta chains listed next were all sequenced from one sample in a study of blood T cell repertoires in COVID-19. Sequencing was performed with immunoSEQ multiplex PCR; in TCRdb, only in-frame clones are kept and a portion is missing. Here the sample spans around 120,000 clones, 65% to 85% being singletons. Sequences were obtained from peripheral blood. The receptors were sampled from a man between 65 and 80 years old with acute or convalescent COVID-19.

V usage is TRBV2 and J usage is TRBJ1-1; 9 nucleotides align to TRBD1. Germline CDR1 SNHLY, CDR2 FYNNEI. CDR3 length equals 16 residues. J gave up 4 bases and V 4 bases, and 10 bases lay outside the gene matches. CDR3 DNA: TGTGCCAGCAGTGGGGGGACAGGGTTGAGGATCACTGAAGCTTTCTTT. Translated: CASSGGTGLRITEAFF.

V is TRBV6-5 and J is TRBJ1-5, with D tentatively TRBD1 (5 bases). Deletions cut 4 bases from V and 1 base from J, with 11 bases between. The CDR3 has 15 residues. The germline V gene has CDR1 MNHEY and CDR2 SVGAGI. The CDR3 bases are TGTGCCAGCAGTTCCCAGGGTAACAGCAATCAGCCCCAGCATTTT. It is translated as CASSSQGNSNQPQHF.

This clone was seen a few times. The chain recombines TRBV2 with TRBJ1-1, with a weak D call TRBD1 (5 bases). The V and J ends lost 9 bases and 7 bases respectively, with 21 bases between them. This CDR3 spans 14 amino acids. CDR1 is SNHLY and CDR2 is FYNNEI in the germline V gene. The DNA of the CDR3 is TGTGCCAGAGCGGGTCCTGCAGGGAATGGTGAAGCTTTCTTT. Translation: CARAGPAGNGEAFF.

This sequence joins TRBV27 and TRBJ2-7; 7 bases map to TRBD1. CDR1 MNHEY and CDR2 SMNVEV come from the germline V gene (reference sequence). Trimming removed 6 bases from V and 6 bases from J; junction bases left unmatched: 11. This CDR3 contains 14 residues. The CDR3 nucleotides read TGTGCCAGCAGCCCCAAGACAGGGAGCGGCGAGCAGTACTTC. Protein product: CASSPKTGSGEQYF.

The V gene is TRBV28, the J gene TRBJ1-5; 8 positions match TRBD1. Germline CDR1 and CDR2: MDHEN and SYDVKM. The CDR3 sequence is 15 residues long. The V segment lost 6 bases and the J segment 8 bases; nucleotides outside the gene matches: 12. CDR3 nucleotides: TGTGCCAGCAGCCGAACGGACAGGGCGGCTAAGCCCCAGCATTTT. It translates to CASSRTDRAAKPQHF.

This chain uses TRBV18 with TRBJ2-7; D is unresolved. The CDR3 runs to 13 residues. The germline V gene encodes CDR1 KGHSH and CDR2 LQKENI. V was shortened by 2 bases and J by 3 bases, with 8 bases between the two germline ends. In DNA, the CDR3 is TGTGCCAGCTCACCATCAGTAAACTACGAGCAGTACTTC. Translated, it gives CASSPSVNYEQYF.

This chain uses TRBV9 with TRBJ2-7, with 7 bases matching TRBD1. CDR3 length: 15 residues. Per the germline V gene, CDR1 is SGDLS and CDR2 is YYNGEE. J was trimmed by 6 bases and V by 1 base; bases with no gene match: 10. The DNA of the CDR3 is TGTGCCAGCAGCGTATCCCCGGACAGGATGGGCGAGCAGTACTTC. Translation: CASSVSPDRMGEQYF.

V is TRBV10-3 and J is TRBJ2-7, with D tentatively TRBD1 (6 bases). The CDR3 is 13 residues long. Germline V gene lookup returns CDR1 ENHRY and CDR2 SYGVKD. Trimming removed 2 bases at V and 5 bases at J, with 10 bases between. The CDR3 is CAISERAGDEQYF. The CDR3 DNA is TGTGCCATCAGTGAGCGGGCAGGGGACGAGCAGTACTTC.

The rearrangement joins TRBV14 to TRBJ2-2, with D possibly being TRBD2 (6 bases). Germline CDR1 SGHDN, CDR2 FVKESK. The V gene lost 5 bases and the J gene lost 1 base, with 8 bases spanning the gap. CDR3 size: 14 residues. The CDR3 DNA reads as TGTGCCAGCAGCGGGGGACTGAACACCGGGGAGCTGTTTTTT. This encodes CASSGGLNTGELFF.

The CDR3 is CASSSTLINEKLFF. Here the CDR3 DNA reads TGTGCCAGCAGCTCTACCTTGATTAATGAAAAACTGTTTTTT. The V call is TRBV7-2, the J call TRBJ1-4; no reliable D call. V lost 4 bases to trimming and J lost 4 bases, with 10 bases between them. The V gene's germline CDR1 is SGHTA and CDR2 FQGNSA. There are 14 residues in the CDR3.

The rearrangement joins TRBV5-4 to TRBJ1-2, with D tentatively TRBD1 (5 bases). The CDR3 loop spans 16 amino acids. The ends were cut back, 3 bases at V and 2 bases at J, with 17 bases in the middle. Germline assignment: CDR1 SGHNT and CDR2 YYREEE (reference sequence). The CDR3 loop reads CASSSYQGSSNYGYTF. The DNA for the CDR3 is TGTGCCAGCAGCTCCTATCAGGGATCGTCCAACTATGGCTACACCTTC.

V usage is TRBV7-9 and J usage is TRBJ2-5; 7 nucleotides match TRBD1. Trimming removed 2 bases from V and 0 bases from J; junction bases left unmatched: 3. Germline-derived CDR1 and CDR2 are SEHNR and FQNEAQ (reference sequence). The CDR3 covers 15 residues. The CDR3 sequence is CASSLRGTDQETQYF. The CDR3 DNA follows: TGTGCCAGCAGCTTAAGGGGGACAGACCAAGAGACCCAGTACTTC.

This chain links TRBV29-1 with TRBJ1-1; TRBD1 agrees at 8 bases. The CDR3 covers 13 residues. Germline lookup yields CDR1 SQVTM and CDR2 ANQGSEA. Losses at the gene ends were 7 bases for V and 1 base for J; bases not matched to a gene: 5. CDR3 region: CSALGTGNTEAFF. The CDR3 DNA follows: TGCAGCGCCCTAGGGACAGGGAACACTGAAGCTTTCTTT.

V and J are TRBV20-1 and TRBJ2-7; 7 bases agree with TRBD1. The CDR3 consists of 13 residues. Per the germline V gene, CDR1 is DFQATT and CDR2 is SNEGSKA (reference sequence). V shed 3 bases and J 10 bases; nucleotides not matched to a gene: 12. Here the CDR3 DNA reads TGCAGTGCTAGTTTCGGGACAGCCTCTGCCCAGTACTTC. As protein: CSASFGTASAQYF.

The rearrangement joins TRBV19 to TRBJ1-1; 7 bases agree with TRBD1. The CDR3 length is 13 residues. Germline-derived CDR1 and CDR2 are LNHDA and SQIVND (reference sequence). The V and J ends lost 3 bases and 6 bases, in that order; junction bases with no gene match: 4. In nucleotides, the CDR3 is TGTGCCAGTAGTATCGGGACAGCGCCTGAAGCTTTCTTT. It encodes CASSIGTAPEAFF.

V is TRBV5-1 and J is TRBJ2-1; D possibly corresponds to TRBD1 (6 bases). The germline CDR1 and CDR2 sequences are SGHRS and YFSETQ. This CDR3 contains 15 residues. Trimming took 1 base from V and 6 from J, leaving 14 bases between them. CDR3 sequence (DNA): TGCGCCAGCAGCTTGCAGGGGACCTTCCTCAATGAGCAGTTCTTC. It is translated as CASSLQGTFLNEQFF.